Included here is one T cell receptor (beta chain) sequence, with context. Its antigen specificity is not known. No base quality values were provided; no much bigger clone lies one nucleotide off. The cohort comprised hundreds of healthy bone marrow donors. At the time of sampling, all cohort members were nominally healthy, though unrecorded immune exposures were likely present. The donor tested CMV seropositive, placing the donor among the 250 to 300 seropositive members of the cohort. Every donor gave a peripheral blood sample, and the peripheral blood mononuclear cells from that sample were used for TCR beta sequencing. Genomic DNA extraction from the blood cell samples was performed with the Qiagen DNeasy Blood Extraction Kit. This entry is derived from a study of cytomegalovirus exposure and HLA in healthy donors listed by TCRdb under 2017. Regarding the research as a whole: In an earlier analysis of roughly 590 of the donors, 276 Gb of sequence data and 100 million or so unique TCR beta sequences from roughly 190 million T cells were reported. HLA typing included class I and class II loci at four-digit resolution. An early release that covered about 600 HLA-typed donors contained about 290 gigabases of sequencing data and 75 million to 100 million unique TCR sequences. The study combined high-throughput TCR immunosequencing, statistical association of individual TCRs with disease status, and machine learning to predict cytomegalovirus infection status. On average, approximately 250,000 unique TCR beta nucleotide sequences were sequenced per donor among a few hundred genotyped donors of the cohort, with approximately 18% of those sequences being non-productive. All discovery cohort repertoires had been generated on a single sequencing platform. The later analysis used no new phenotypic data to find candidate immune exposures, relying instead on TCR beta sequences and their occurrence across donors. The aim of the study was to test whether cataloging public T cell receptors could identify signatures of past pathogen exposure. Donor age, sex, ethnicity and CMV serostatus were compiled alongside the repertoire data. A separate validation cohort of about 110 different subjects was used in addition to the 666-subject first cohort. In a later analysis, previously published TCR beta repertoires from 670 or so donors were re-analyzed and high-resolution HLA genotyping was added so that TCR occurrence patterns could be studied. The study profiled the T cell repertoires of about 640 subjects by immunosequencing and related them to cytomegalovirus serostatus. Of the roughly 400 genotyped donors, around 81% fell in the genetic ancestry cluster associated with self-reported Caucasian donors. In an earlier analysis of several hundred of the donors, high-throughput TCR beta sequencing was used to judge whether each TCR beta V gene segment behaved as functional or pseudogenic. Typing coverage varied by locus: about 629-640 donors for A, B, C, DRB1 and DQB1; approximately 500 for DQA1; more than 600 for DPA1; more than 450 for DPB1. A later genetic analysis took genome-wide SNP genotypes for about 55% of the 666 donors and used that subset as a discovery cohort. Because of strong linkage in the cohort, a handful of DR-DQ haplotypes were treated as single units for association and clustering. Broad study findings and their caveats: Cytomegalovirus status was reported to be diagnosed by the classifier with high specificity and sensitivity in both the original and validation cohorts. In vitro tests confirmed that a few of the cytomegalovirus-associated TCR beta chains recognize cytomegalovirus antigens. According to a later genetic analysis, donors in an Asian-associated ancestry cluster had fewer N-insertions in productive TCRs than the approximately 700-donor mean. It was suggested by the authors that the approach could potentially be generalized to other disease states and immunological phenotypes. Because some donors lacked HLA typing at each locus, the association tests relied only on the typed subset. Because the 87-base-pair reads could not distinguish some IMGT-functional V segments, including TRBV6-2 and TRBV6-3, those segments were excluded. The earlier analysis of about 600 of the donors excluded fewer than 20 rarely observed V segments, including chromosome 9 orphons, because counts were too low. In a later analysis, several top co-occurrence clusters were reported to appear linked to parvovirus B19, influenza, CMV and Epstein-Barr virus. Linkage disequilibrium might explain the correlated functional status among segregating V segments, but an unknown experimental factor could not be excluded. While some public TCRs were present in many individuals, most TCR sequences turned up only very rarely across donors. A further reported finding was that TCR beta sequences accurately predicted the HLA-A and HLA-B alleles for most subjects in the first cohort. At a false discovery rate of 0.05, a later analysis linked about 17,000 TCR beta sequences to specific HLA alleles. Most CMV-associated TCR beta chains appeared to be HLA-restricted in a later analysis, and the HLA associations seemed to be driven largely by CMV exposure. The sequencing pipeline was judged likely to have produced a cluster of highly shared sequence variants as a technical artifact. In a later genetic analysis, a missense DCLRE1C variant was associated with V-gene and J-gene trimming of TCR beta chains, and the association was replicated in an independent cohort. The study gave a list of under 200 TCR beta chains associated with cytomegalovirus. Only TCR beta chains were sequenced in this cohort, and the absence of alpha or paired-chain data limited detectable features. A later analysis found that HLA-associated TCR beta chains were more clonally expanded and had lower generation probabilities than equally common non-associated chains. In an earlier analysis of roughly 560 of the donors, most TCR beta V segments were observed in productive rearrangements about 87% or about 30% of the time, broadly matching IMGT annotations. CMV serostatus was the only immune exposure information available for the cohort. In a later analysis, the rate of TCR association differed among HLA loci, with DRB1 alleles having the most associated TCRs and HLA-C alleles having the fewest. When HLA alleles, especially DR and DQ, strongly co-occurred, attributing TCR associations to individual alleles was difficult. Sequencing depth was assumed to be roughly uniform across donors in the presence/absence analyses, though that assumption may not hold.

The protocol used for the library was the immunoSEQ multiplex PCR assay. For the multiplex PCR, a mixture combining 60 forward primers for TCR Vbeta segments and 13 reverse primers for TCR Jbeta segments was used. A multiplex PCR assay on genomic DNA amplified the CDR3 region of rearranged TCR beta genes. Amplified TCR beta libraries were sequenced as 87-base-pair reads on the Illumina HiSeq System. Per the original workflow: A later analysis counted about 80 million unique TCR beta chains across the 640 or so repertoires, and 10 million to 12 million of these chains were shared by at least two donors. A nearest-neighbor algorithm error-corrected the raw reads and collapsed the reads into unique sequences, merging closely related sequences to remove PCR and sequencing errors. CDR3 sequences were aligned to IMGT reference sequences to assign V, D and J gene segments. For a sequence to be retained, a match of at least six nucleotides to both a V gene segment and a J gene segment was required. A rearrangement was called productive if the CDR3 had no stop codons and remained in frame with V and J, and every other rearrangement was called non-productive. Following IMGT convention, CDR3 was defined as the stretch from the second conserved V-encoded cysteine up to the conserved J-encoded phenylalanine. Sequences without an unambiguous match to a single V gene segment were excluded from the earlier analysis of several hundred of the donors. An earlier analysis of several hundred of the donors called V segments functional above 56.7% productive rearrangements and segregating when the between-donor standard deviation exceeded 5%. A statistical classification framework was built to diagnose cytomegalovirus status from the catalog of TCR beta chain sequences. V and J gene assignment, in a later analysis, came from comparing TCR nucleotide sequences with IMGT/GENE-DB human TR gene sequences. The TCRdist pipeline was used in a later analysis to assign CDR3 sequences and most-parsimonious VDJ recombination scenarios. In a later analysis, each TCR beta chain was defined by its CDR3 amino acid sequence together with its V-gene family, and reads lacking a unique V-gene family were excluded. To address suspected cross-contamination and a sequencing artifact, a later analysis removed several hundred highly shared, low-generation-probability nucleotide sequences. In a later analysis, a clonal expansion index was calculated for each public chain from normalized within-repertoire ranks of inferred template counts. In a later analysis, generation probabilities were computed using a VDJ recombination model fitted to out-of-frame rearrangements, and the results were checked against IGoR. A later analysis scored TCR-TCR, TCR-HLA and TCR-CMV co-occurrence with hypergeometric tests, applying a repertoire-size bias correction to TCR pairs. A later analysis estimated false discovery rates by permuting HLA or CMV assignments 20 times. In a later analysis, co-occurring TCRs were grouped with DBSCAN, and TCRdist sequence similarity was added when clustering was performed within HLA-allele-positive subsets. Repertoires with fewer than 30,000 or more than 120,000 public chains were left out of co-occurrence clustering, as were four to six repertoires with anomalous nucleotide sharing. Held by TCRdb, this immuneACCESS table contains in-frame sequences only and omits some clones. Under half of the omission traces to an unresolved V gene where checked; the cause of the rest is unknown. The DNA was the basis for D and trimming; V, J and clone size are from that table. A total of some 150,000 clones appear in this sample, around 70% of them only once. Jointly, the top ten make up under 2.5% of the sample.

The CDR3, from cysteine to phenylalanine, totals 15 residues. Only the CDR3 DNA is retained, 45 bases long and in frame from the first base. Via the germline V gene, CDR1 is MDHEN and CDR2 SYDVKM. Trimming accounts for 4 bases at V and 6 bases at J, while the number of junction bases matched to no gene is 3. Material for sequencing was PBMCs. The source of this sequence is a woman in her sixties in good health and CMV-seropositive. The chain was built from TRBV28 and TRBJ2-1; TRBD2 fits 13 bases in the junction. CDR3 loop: CASSSGLAGTNEQFF. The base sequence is TGTGCCAGCAGTTCGGGACTAGCGGGAACCAATGAGCAGTTCTTC.